The TCR beta chain described here comes from a study of circulating CD8 cells and anti-PD-1 response in melanoma (dated by TCRdb to 2020 to 2022). At the level of the whole study: Patients received nivolumab intravenously at 3 mg/kg every 2 weeks. Of the 13 patients in the melanoma cohort, seven received anti-PD-1 as first-line therapy and six had prior targeted therapy or immunotherapy. Responders were defined as patients showing complete or partial responses, and non-responders as patients showing stable or progressive disease (RECIST v1.1). The TCR repertoire analysis was performed on roughly 11 melanoma patients, comprising 7 non-responders and 4 responders. PD-1 on on-treatment samples was detected using a biotinylated anti-human IgG4 antibody.

Instrument used: NextSeq 500. The QIAseq Immune Repertoire RNA Library Kit, Human TCR Panel was used to prepare TCR libraries from approximately 16 ng of total RNA. TCR libraries were sequenced on an Illumina NextSeq with a Mid Output V2 kit, and asymmetric 261x41 paired-end reads were used. Every TCR library was diluted down to roughly 4 nM, then pooled, denatured and loaded at approximately 1 pM. The source study handled its data this way. The QIAGEN GeneGlobe Data Analysis Center was used to process TCR FASTQ files, and downstream analysis was done in R 3.5.2. Clonality was calculated as one minus the Shannon entropy normalized by the log of the number of unique productive sequences. Fisher exact tests at 5% FDR, run separately within each subset, picked out TRA or TRB clonotypes whose abundance differed between baseline and M1. Differentially abundant clonotypes were grouped as emerging, expanding, contracting or non-expanding/contracting. Morisita's overlap index was used to measure repertoire overlap between patients. Using fastp trimming at Q25 and MiXCR clonotype assembly, TCRdb reanalyzed the public sequencing data and kept in-frame beta chains. Rows are unified per CDR3 protein, each entry keeping the most common DNA and genes. The authors' filters were not applied to this entry. The sample table holds some 2,100 distinct CDR3 sequences, of which approximately 6.8% were seen once. Roughly 2.8% of the sample lies in the top ten.

Using a BD FACSAria II cell sorter, four subsets defined by PD-1 and/or TIGIT were sorted out of live CD3+CD8+TCRalphabeta+ cells. To characterize how relevant each subset is to anti-PD-1 therapy response, circulating CD8 T cells were sorted into four subsets based on PD-1 and TIGIT expression. Both TCR alpha and TCR beta chains were sequenced from each sorted CD8 T-cell subset. Peripheral blood was drawn before the first anti-PD-1 injection and after two and four injections. PBMCs were immediately isolated by Ficoll gradient centrifugation. Until use, PBMCs were cryopreserved in liquid nitrogen in RPMI containing about 22% FCS and about 9.2% DMSO. After thawing, PBMCs were stained with a viability dye plus antibodies against CD3, CD8alpha, TCRalphabeta, PD-1 and TIGIT. Total RNA was extracted with the RNeasy Kit, and a RIN above 7 was reached by every sample. The trim is 3 bases for V and 2 bases for J, with a gap of 16 bases between the germline ends. From cysteine to phenylalanine, the CDR3 is 16 amino acids long. The entry retains the CDR3 DNA only, 48 bases that are in frame from base 1. From the germline V gene (reference sequence), CDR1 is MNHEY and CDR2 is SMNVEV.

This clonotype was seen only a few times. What antigen it recognizes has not been identified. No base quality values were provided; no much bigger clone lies one nucleotide off. General conclusions and limits of the study: Tumor material was not accessible, so tumor reactivity was assessed by peptide assays on expanded sorted subsets instead. Because material was limited, most experiments were generally run without replicates. The cohort mixed treatment-naive and previously treated patients, which the authors noted could influence results. Repertoires were mostly private between subsets, with fewer than 7.5% of TRB clonotypes shared at M1, and the greatest sharing occurred between DPOS and TIGIT. The published TCR repertoire comparisons relied only on baseline and M1 samples from a small cohort that had few responders. Diversity was greatest in the DNEG repertoire, PD-1 and DPOS had similar and higher clonality, and TIGIT repertoires had the lowest diversity.

This chain is built from TRBV27 and TRBJ1-2; TRBD1 might be the D gene, on 6 matching bases. The clonotype comes from a human donor with melanoma. Sequenced material: CD8+ T cells from PBMCs, taken at baseline or after one month of anti-PD-1 therapy (not recorded which). The encoded CDR3 is CASSFAGGQINYGYTF. The bases are TGTGCCAGCAGTTTCGCCGGTGGACAGATAAACTATGGCTACACCTTC.